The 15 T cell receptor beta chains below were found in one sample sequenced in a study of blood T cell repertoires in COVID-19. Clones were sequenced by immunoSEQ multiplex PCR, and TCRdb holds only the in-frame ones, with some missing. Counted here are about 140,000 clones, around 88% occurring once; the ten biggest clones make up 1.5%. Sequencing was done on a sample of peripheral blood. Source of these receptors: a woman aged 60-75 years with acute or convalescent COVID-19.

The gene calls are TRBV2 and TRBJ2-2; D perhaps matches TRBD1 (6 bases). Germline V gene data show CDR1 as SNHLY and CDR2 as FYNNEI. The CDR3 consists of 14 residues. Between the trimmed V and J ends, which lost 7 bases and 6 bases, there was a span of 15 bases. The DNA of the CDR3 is TGTGCCAGCAAGTTGGGGCAGGGGTCCGGGGAGCTGTTTTTT. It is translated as CASKLGQGSGELFF. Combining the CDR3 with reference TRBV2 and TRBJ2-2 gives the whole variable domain EPEVTQTPSHQVTQMGQEVILRCVPISNHLYFYWYRQILGQKVEFLVSFYNNEISEKSEIFDDQFSVERPDGSNFTLKIRSTKLEDSAMYFCASKLGQGSGELFFGEGSRLTVL.

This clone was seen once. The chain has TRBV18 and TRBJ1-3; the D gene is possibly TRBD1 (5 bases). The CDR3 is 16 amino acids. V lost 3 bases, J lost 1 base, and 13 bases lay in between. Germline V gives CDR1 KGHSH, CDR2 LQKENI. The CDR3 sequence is CASSPSQGGSGNTIYF. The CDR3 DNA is TGTGCCAGCTCACCCTCCCAGGGAGGTTCTGGAAACACCATATATTTT.

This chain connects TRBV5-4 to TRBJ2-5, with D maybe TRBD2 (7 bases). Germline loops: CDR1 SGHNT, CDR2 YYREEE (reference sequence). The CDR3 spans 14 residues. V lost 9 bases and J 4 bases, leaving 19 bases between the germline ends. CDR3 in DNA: TGTGCCACCTCAGTGGGGGGGGCTGGAGAGACCCAGTACTTC. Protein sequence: CATSVGGAGETQYF.

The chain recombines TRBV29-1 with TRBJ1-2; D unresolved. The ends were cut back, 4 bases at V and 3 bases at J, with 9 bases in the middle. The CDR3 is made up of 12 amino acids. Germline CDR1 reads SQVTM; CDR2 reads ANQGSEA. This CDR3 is CSVVERYYGYTF. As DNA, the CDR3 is TGCAGCGTTGTAGAGCGCTACTATGGCTACACCTTC. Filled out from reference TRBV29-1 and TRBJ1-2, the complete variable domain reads SAVISQKPSRDICQRGTSLTIQCQVDSQVTMMFWYRQQPGQSLTLIATANQGSEATYESGFVIDKFPISRPNLTFSTLTVSNMSPEDSSIYLCSVVERYYGYTFGSGTRLTVV.

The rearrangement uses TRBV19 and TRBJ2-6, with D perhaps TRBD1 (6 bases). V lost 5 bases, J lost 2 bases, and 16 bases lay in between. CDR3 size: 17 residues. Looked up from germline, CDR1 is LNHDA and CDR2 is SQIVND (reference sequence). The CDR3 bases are TGTGCCAGTAGTGCCCTGAAACAGGGTCCTGGGGCCAACGTCCTGACTTTC. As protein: CASSALKQGPGANVLTF.

The CDR3 nucleotides read TGTGCCAGCAGCCCCAGGCTCGGGGAAGGTGAGGCCCAGCATTTT. It specifies CASSPRLGEGEAQHF. The chain uses TRBV5-5 and TRBJ1-5; D uncertain. Trimming left V 4 bases short and J 11 bases short, with 22 bases between. The CDR3 contains 15 residues. Looked up from germline, CDR1 is SGHKS and CDR2 is YYEKEE (reference sequence).

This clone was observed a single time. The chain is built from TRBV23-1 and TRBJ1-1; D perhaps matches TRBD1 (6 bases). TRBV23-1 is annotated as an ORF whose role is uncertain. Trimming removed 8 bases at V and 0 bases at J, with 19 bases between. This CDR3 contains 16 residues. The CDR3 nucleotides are TGCGCCAGCTGGATGCGTTTGTGGGACATGAACACTGAAGCTTTCTTT. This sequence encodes CASWMRLWDMNTEAFF.

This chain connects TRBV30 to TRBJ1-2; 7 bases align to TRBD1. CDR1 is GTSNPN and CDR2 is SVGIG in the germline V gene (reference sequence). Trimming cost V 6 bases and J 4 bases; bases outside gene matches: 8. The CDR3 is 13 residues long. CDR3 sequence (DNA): TGTGCCTGTAACAAACAGGGGTCCTATGGCTACACCTTC. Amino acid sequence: CACNKQGSYGYTF.

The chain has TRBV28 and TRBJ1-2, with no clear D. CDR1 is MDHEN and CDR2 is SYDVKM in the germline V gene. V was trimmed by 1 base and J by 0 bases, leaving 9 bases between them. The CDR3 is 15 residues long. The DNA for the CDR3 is TGTGCCAGCAGTTTATTGGCGGAAACTAACTATGGCTACACCTTC. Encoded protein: CASSLLAETNYGYTF.

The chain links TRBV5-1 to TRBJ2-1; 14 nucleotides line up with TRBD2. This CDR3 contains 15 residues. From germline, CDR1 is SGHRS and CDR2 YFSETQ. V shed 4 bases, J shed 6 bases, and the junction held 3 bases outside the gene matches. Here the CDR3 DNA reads TGCGCCAGCAGCCACGGACTAGCGGGGGGCAATGAGCAGTTCTTC. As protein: CASSHGLAGGNEQFF.

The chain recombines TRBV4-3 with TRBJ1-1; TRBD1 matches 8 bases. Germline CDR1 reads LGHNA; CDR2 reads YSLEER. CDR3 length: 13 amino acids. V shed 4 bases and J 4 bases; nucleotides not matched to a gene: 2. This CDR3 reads CASSRTGGTEAFF. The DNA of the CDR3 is TGCGCCAGCAGCCGAACAGGGGGCACTGAAGCTTTCTTT.

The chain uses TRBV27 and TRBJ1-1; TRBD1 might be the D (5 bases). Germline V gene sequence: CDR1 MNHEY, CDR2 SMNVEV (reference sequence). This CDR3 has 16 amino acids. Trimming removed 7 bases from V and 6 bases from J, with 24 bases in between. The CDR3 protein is CASNSWGGAGSAEAFF. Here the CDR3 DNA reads TGTGCCAGCAACAGTTGGGGGGGTGCGGGGAGTGCTGAAGCTTTCTTT.

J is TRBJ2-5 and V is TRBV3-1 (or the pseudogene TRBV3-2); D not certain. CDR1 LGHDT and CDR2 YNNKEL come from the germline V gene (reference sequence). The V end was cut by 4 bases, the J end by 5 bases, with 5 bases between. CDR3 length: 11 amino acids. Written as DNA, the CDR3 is TGTGCCAGCAGCCTCGGGGAGACCCAGTACTTC. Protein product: CASSLGETQYF.

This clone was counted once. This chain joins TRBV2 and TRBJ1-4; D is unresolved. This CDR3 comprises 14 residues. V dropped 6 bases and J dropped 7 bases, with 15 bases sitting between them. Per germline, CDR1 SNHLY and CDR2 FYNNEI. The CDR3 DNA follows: TGTGCCAGCAGGGCCCGCGAAGGGAGTGAAAAACTGTTTTTT. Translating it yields CASRAREGSEKLFF.

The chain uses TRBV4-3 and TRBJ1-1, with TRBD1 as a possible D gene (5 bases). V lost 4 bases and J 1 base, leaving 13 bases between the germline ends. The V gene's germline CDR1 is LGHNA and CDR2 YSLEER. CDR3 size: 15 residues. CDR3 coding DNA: TGCGCCAGCAGCCCAGATAGGGGTGAGAACACTGAAGCTTTCTTT. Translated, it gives CASSPDRGENTEAFF.